This T cell receptor (beta chain) is drawn from a study of shared T cell receptors in the human thymus. The protocol was immunoSEQ multiplex PCR, while the TCRdb copy is restricted to in-frame clones and leaves out a portion. The sample has hundreds of thousands of clones, roughly 86% seen once; the top ten hold approximately 0.0097%. The same specimen was also included in a second study, on human thymus T cells. From that study: Surgeons resected thymus tissue during corrective heart surgery. The authors found apparently biased V and J gene usage in thymic and blood repertoires.

This TCR came from a boy in the first two years of life with a congenital heart defect. Sequenced input: thymocytes.

CDR3: CASAGLAGAGTGELFF. Here the CDR3 DNA reads TGTGCCAGCGCGGGGTTAGCGGGAGCCGGCACCGGGGAGCTGTTTTTT. This rearrangement joins TRBV25-1 to TRBJ2-2; 9 nucleotides align to TRBD2. Trimming at V came to 8 bases and at J to 4 bases, leaving 11 bases not matched to a gene. Per germline, CDR1 MGHDK and CDR2 SYGVNS. The CDR3 sequence is 16 residues long.